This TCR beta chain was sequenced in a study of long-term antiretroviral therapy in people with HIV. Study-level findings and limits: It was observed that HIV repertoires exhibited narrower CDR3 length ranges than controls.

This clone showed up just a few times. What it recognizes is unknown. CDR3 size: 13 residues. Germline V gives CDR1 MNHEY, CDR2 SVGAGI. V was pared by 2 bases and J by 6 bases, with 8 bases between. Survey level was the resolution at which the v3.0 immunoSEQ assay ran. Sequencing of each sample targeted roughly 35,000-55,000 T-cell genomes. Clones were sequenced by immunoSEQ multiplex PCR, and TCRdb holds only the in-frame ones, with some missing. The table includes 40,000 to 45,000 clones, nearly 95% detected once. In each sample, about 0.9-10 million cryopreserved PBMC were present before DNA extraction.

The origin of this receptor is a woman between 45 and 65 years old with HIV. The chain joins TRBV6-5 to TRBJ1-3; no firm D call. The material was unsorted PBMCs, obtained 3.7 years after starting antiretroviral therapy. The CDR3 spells CASSYGVENTIYF. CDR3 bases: TGTGCCAGCAGTTACGGCGTGGAAAACACCATATATTTT.